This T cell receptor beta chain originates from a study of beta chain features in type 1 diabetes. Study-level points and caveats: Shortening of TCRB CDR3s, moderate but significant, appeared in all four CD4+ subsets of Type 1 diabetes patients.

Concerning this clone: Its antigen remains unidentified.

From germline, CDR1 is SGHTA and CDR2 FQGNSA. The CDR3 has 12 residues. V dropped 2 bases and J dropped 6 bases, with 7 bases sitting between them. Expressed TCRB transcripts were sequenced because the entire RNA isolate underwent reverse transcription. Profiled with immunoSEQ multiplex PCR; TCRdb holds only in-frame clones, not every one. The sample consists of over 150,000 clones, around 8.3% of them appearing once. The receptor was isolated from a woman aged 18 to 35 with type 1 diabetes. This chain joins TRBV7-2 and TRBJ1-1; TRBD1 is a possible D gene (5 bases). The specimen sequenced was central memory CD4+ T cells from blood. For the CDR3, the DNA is TGTGCCAGCAGCTTACAGGGCTCTGAAGCTTTCTTT. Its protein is CASSLQGSEAFF.